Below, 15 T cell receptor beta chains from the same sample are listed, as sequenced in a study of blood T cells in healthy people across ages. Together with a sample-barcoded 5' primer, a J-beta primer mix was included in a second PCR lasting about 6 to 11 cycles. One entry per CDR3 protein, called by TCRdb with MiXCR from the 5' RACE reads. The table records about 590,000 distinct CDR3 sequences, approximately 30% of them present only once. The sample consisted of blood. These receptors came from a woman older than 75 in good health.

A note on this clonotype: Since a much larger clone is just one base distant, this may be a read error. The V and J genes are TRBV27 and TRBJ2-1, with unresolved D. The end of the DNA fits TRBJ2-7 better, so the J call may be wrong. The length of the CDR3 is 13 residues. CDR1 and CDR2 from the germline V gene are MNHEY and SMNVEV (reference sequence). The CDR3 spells CASSLSFYNEQYF. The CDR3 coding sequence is TGTGCCAGCAGTCTCTCGTTCTACAATGAGCAGTACTTC.

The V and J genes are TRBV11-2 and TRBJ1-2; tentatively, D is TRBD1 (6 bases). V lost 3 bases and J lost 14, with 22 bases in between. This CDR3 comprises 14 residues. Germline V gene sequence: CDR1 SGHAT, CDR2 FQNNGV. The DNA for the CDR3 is TGTGCCAGCAGCTTCACTGACAGGCAGGTCGCGGGGACCTTC. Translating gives CASSFTDRQVAGTF.

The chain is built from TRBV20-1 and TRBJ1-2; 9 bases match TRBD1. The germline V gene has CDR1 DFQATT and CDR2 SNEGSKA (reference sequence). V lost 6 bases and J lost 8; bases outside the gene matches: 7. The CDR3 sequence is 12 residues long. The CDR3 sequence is CSALTGGGGYTF. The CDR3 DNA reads TGCAGTGCCCTGACAGGGGGAGGAGGCTACACCTTC.

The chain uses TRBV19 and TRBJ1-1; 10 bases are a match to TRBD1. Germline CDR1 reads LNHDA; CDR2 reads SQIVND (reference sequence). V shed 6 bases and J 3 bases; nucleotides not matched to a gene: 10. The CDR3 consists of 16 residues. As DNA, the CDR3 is TGTGCCAGTAGGACTCGGGACAGGGGAGGGGACACTGAAGCTTTCTTT. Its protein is CASRTRDRGGDTEAFF.

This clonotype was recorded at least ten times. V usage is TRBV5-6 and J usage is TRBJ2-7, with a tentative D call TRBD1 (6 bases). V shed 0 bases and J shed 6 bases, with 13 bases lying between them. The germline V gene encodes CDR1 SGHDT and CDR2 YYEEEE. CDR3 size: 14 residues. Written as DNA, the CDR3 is TGTGCCAGCAGCTTGGCGGGACACCATGGCGAGCAGTACTTC. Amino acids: CASSLAGHHGEQYF. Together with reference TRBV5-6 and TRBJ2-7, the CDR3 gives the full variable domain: DAGVTQSPTHLIKTRGQQVTLRCSPKSGHDTVSWYQQALGQGPQFIFQYYEEEERQRGNFPDRFSGHQFPNYSSELNVNALLLGDSALYLCASSLAGHHGEQYFGPGTRLTVT.

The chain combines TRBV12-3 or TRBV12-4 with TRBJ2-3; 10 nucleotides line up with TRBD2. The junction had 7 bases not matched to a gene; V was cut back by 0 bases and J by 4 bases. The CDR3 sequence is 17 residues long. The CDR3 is CASSLALSGGASDTQYF. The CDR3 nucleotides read TGTGCCAGCAGTTTAGCTTTAAGCGGGGGGGCATCAGATACGCAGTATTTT.

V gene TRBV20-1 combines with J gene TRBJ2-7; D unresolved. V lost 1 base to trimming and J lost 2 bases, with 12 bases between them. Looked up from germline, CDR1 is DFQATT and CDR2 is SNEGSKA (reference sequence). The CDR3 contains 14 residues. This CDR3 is CSARVRTVTYEQYF. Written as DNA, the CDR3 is TGCAGTGCTAGAGTTAGGACCGTTACCTACGAGCAGTACTTC.

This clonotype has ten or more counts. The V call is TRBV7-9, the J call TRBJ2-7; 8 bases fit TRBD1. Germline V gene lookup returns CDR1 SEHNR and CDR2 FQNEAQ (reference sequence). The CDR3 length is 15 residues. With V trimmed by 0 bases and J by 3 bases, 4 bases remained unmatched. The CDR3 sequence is CASSLATGENYEQYF. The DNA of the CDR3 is TGTGCCAGCAGCTTAGCGACAGGGGAAAACTACGAGCAGTACTTC.

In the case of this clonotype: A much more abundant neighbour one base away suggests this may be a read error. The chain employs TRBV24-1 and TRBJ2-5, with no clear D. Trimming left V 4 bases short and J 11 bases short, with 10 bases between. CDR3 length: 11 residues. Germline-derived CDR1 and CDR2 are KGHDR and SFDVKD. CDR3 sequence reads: CATSDAGTQYF. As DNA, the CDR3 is TGTGCCACCAGTGACGCAGGTACGCAGTACTTC.

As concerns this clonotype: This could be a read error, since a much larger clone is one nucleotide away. Here the CDR3 reads CASQEDSPTEAFF. CDR3 coding DNA: TGTGCCAGCCAAGAGGACAGTCCAACTGAAGCTTTCTTT. The V call is TRBV9, the J call TRBJ1-1, with D perhaps TRBD1 (6 bases). Trimming left V 7 bases short and J 5 bases short, with 15 bases between. Germline CDR1 and CDR2: SGDLS and YYNGEE. The CDR3 consists of 13 residues. Full variable domain (rest looked up from reference TRBV9 and TRBJ1-1): DSGVTQTPKHLITATGQRVTLRCSPRSGDLSVYWYQQSLDQGLQFLIQYYNGEERAKGNILERFSAQQFPDLHSELNLSSLELGDSALYFCASQEDSPTEAFFGQGTRLTVV.

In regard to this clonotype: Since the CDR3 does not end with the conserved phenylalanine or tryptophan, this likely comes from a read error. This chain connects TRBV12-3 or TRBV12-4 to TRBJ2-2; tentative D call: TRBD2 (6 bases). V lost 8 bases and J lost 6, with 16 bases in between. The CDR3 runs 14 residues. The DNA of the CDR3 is TGTGCCAGCTGCCGCTTGCGCGGGGCCGGGGAGCTGTTTTGT. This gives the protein CASCRLRGAGELFC.

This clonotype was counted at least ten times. The CDR3 nucleotides are TGTGCCAGCAGGACCCGACAGGGAGTTGTTACTGAAGCTTTCTTT. Encoded protein: CASRTRQGVVTEAFF. The chain is built from TRBV2 and TRBJ1-1; 7 bases are a match to TRBD1. Germline V gene lookup returns CDR1 SNHLY and CDR2 FYNNEI. The J segment lost 5 bases and the V segment lost 6 bases, leaving 12 bases of the junction unmatched. There are 15 residues in the CDR3.

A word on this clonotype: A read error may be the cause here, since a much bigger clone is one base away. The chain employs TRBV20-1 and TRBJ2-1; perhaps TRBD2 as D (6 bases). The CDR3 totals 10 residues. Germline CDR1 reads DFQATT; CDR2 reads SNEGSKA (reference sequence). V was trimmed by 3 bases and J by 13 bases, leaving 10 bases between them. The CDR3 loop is CSARRRAQFF. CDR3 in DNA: TGCAGTGCTAGGCGGAGGGCCCAGTTCTTC.

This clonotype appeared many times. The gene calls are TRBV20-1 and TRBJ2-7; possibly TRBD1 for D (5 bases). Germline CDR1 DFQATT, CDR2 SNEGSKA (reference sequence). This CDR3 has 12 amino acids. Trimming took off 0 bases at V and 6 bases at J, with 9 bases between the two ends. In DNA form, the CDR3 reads TGCAGTGCTAGAGATGATGGGGCCGAGCAGTACTTC. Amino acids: CSARDDGAEQYF.

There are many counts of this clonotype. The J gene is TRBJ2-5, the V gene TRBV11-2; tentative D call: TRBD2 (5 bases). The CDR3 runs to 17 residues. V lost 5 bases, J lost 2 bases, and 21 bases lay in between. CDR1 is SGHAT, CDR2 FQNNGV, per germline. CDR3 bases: TGTGCCAGCAGCCCCAGCACCTCGAGGGCCCTTCAAGAGACCCAGTACTTC. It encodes CASSPSTSRALQETQYF.